Detailed here is one T cell receptor beta chain. Which antigen it targets is not known. Per-base qualities were not stored, and no clone one base away is much larger. Ends trimmed: V by 2 bases, J by 0 bases; bases unmatched to a gene: 12. The germline V gene specifies MNHEY as CDR1 and SVGEGT as CDR2. The cysteine opens and the phenylalanine closes a CDR3 of 19 amino acids. Here the CDR3 DNA is all that survives: 57 bases in frame from base 1. The method was RT-PCR. Instrument on record: Illumina MiSeq. The public reads were reanalyzed by TCRdb: fastp trimming at Q25, MiXCR alignment, in-frame beta chains only. Rows merge per CDR3 protein into single entries with the most common DNA and genes. A total of about 680,000 distinct CDR3 sequences appear in this sample, 14% of them only once. The ten most abundant clones make up about 3.9% of the sample. The entry originates in a study (dated by TCRdb to between 2015 and 2016).

The V and J genes are TRBV6-2 or TRBV6-3 and TRBJ2-7; 11 middle bases align to TRBD2. Input material: memory CD4+ T cells from blood. The TCR was taken from a female donor in good health, serving as a healthy control. This receptor carries the CDR3 CASSYRVASGRLHSYEQYF. The nucleotides are TGTGCCAGCAGTTACAGGGTTGCTAGCGGGAGGCTACACTCCTACGAGCAGTACTTC.